The T cell receptor (beta chain) under discussion was sequenced for a study of cytotoxic CD8 clonotypes in ibrutinib-treated CLL. In the study overall: Mean productive templates were roughly 280,000; mean productive rearrangements were over 80,000.

Study-wide results and caveats: Public clonotypes were rare and shrank or held steady on treatment. Increased clonality at ibrutinib response gave way to a return toward baseline at progression.

About this clone itself: Its specificity is not known.

The protocol was immunoSEQ multiplex PCR, while the TCRdb copy is restricted to in-frame clones and leaves out a portion. This table holds about 310,000 clones, about 80% found once. The authors obtained approximately 2.1 micrograms of genomic DNA from cryopreserved PBMCs for TCR beta libraries. CDR3 length equals 14 residues. V shed 6 bases and J 2 bases; nucleotides not matched to a gene: 5. Germline CDR1 is SGHRS and CDR2 is YFSETQ. V gene TRBV5-1 combines with J gene TRBJ2-7, with 10 bases identical to TRBD1. This receptor was obtained from a human donor with chronic lymphocytic leukemia. Sequenced material: PBMCs, taken before ibrutinib treatment. This CDR3 is CASKRDRGTYEQYF. Here the CDR3 DNA reads TGCGCCAGCAAACGGGACAGGGGCACCTACGAGCAGTACTTC.